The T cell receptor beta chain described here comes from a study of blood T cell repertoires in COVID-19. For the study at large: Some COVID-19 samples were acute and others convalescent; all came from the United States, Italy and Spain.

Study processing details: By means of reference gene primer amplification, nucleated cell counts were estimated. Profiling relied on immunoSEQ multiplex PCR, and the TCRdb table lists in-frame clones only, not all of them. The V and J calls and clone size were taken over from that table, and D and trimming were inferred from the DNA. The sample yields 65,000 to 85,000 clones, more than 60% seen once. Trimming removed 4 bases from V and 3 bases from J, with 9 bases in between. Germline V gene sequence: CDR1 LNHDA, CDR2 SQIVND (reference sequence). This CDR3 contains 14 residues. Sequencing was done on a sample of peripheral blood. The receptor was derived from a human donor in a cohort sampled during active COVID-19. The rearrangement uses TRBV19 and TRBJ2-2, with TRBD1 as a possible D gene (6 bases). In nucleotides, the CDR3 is TGTGCCAGTAGTAAACAGGGTTACACCGGGGAGCTGTTTTTT. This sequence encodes CASSKQGYTGELFF.